This T cell receptor (beta chain) was sequenced during a study of blood T cell repertoires in COVID-19. As for the study in general: Some COVID-19 samples were acute and others convalescent; all came from the United States, Italy and Spain. Sources were T cells, B-cell-depleted T cells, or PBMCs; the material itself was cDNA or gDNA.

Authors' data handling: Amplifying reference gene primers gave estimates of nucleated cell counts. This table comes from immunoSEQ multiplex PCR, and its TCRdb copy is limited to in-frame clones, with some not included. V, J and clone size reflect that table, while D and trimming were determined from the DNA. The sample records about 83,000 clones, about 82% being singletons. This receptor was obtained from a woman older than 75 with acute or convalescent COVID-19. Material for sequencing was peripheral blood.

DNA for the CDR3: TGTGCCAGCTCACCATGGGATCGGACTGCGTCCTACGAGCAGTACTTC. This translates into CASSPWDRTASYEQYF. The V call is TRBV18, the J call TRBJ2-7; D is perhaps TRBD2 (5 bases). Trimming cost V 2 bases and J 1 base, with 15 bases left between them. Germline CDR1 is KGHSH and CDR2 is LQKENI. This CDR3 has 16 amino acids.